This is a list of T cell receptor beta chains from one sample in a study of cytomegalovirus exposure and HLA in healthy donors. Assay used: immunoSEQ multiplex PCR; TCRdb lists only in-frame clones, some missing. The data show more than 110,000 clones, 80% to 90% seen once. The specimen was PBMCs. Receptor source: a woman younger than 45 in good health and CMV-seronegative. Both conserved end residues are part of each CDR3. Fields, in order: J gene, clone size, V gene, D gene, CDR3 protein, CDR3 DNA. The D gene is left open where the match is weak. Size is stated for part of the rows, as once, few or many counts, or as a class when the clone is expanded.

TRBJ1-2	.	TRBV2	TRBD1	CASAYRGANGYTF	TGTGCCAGCGCTTACAGGGGGGCAAATGGCTACACCTTC
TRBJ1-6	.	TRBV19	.	CASSIQGSVSPLHF	TGTGCCAGTAGTATTCAGGGAAGTGTTTCACCCCTCCACTTT
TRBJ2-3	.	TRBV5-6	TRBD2	CASSLGTSGGAADTQYF	TGTGCCAGCAGCTTGGGGACTAGCGGGGGGGCCGCAGATACGCAGTATTTT
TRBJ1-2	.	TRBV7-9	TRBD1	CASSFDRGASYGYTF	TGTGCCAGCAGCTTCGACAGGGGTGCATCCTATGGCTACACCTTC
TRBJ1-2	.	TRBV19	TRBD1	CASTPGDRDTGGYTF	TGTGCCAGTACCCCCGGGGACAGGGATACAGGTGGCTACACCTTC
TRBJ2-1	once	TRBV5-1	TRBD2	CASRPTGTSGGNEQFF	TGCGCCAGCAGGCCTACCGGGACTAGCGGGGGGAATGAGCAGTTCTTC
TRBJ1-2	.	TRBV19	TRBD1	CASSKTGTASGYTF	TGTGCCAGTAGTAAAACCGGGACAGCGAGCGGCTACACCTTC
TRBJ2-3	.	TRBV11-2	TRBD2	CASSLTSGGDTQYF	TGTGCCAGCAGCTTAACTAGCGGGGGGGATACGCAGTATTTT
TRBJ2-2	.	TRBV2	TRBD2	CASSEGSGGPGTGELFF	TGTGCCAGCAGTGAAGGTAGCGGGGGCCCGGGAACCGGGGAGCTGTTTTTT
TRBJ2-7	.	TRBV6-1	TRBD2	CASVPSGPYEQYF	TGTGCCAGCGTGCCTAGCGGTCCCTACGAGCAGTACTTC
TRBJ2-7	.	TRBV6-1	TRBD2	CASSEAQVLAGYEQYF	TGTGCCAGCAGTGAAGCGCAGGTCCTAGCGGGCTACGAGCAGTACTTC
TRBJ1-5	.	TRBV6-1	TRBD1	CASKGETGFGQPQHF	TGTGCCAGCAAAGGGGAGACAGGGTTTGGACAGCCCCAGCATTTT
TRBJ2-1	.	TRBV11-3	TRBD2	CASSLDLAGGGEQFF	TGTGCCAGCAGCTTAGACCTAGCGGGGGGCGGTGAGCAGTTCTTC
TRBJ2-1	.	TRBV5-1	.	CASSPAPSSYNEQFF	TGCGCCAGCAGCCCTGCCCCGAGCTCCTACAATGAGCAGTTCTTC
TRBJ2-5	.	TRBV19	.	CASSMSRQETQYF	TGTGCCAGTAGTATGTCCAGGCAAGAGACCCAGTACTTC
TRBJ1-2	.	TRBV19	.	CASNMGGHRNYGYTF	TGTGCCAGTAACATGGGGGGGCACCGTAACTATGGCTACACCTTC